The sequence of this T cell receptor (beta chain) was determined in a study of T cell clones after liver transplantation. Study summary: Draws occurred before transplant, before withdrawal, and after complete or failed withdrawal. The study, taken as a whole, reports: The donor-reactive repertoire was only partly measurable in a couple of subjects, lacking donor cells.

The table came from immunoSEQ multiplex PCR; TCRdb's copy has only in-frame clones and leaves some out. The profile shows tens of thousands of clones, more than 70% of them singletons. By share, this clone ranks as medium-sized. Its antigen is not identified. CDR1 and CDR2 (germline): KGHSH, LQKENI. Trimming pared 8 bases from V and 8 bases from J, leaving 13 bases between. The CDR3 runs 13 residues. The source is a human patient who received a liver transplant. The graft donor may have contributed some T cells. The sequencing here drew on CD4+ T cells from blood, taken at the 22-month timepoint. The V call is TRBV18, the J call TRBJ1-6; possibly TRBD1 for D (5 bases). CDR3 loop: CASAAGQDSPLHF. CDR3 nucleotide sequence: TGTGCCAGCGCCGCGGGGCAGGATTCACCCCTCCACTTT.